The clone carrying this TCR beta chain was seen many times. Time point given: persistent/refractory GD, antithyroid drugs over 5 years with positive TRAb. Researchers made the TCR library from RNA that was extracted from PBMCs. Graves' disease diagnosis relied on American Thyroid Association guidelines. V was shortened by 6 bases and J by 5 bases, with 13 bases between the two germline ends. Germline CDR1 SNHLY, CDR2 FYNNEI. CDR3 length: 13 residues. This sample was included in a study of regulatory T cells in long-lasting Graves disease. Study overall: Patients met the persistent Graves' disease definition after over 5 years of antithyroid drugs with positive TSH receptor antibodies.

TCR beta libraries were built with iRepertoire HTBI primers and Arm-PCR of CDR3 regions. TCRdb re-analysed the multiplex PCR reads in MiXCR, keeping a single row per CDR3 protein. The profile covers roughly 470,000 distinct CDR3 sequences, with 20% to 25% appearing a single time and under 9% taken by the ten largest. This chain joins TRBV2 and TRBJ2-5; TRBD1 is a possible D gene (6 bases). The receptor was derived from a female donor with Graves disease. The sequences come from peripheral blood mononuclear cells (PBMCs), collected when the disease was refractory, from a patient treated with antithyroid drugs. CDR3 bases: TGTGCCAGCAGGCCGGACAGTACCGAGACCCAGTACTTC. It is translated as CASRPDSTETQYF.